Below, 8 T cell receptor beta chains from the same sample are listed, as sequenced in a study of Graves' ophthalmopathy and Graves' hyperthyroidism. Amplification of the TCR beta CDR3 regions used RNA transcripts (as template). The library came from an HTBI-primed first-round RT-PCR and a second-round multiplex PCR. TCRdb processed the multiplex PCR reads anew with MiXCR; each CDR3 protein has one entry. Of 300,000 to 400,000 distinct CDR3 sequences in the sample, 17% were seen once. Sequencing was carried out using peripheral blood. Every receptor here comes from an adult man with Graves' ophthalmopathy.

This rearrangement joins TRBV5-1 to TRBJ1-2; no clear D gene. Germline V gives CDR1 SGHRS, CDR2 YFSETQ. The length of the CDR3 is 15 residues. Trimming removed 3 bases at V and 0 bases at J, with 12 bases between. CDR3 DNA sequence: TGCGCCAGCAGCTCGGGTATTTCTCCTAACTATGGCTACACCTTC. This translates into CASSSGISPNYGYTF.

This clonotype was seen repeatedly, ten times or more. This chain links TRBV12-3 or TRBV12-4 with TRBJ1-3, with 11 bases lining up with TRBD1. The CDR3 has 16 residues. The V gene end was trimmed by 4 bases and the J gene end by 3 bases; junction bases not matched to a gene: 5. The CDR3 here is CASSSGQGAYGNTIYF. CDR3 in DNA: TGTGCCAGCAGTTCCGGACAGGGGGCATATGGAAACACCATATATTTT.

This clonotype showed up just a few times. CDR3: CASSPRTTQNTGELFF. CDR3 bases: TGTGCCAGCAGCCCGAGGACTACCCAGAACACCGGGGAGCTGTTTTTT. The rearrangement uses TRBV9 and TRBJ2-2; tentative D call: TRBD2 (6 bases). Trimming shortened V by 4 bases and J by 1 base, and 14 bases separated the two germline ends. Per the germline V gene, CDR1 is SGDLS and CDR2 is YYNGEE. The CDR3 sequence is 16 residues long. Filled out from reference TRBV9 and TRBJ2-2, the complete variable domain reads DSGVTQTPKHLITATGQRVTLRCSPRSGDLSVYWYQQSLDQGLQFLIQYYNGEERAKGNILERFSAQQFPDLHSELNLSSLELGDSALYFCASSPRTTQNTGELFFGEGSRLTVL.

This clonotype was observed at least ten times. This chain uses TRBV6-1 with TRBJ1-2, with D hard to call. Germline V gives CDR1 MNHNS, CDR2 SASEGT. V was clipped by 7 bases and J by 2 bases, with 5 bases between them. The CDR3 has 11 residues. The chain's CDR3 is CASKRNYGYTF. CDR3 coding DNA: TGTGCCAGCAAAAGGAACTATGGCTACACCTTC.

The J gene is TRBJ2-6, the V gene TRBV6-1; D perhaps matches TRBD2 (5 bases). Trimming stripped 5 bases from V and 2 bases from J, with 10 bases between. The CDR3 has 15 residues. Germline values: CDR1 MNHNS, CDR2 SASEGT. The CDR3 spells CASSPGETGANVLTF. The DNA of the CDR3 is TGTGCCAGCAGTCCCGGGGAGACTGGGGCCAACGTCCTGACTTTC.

This clonotype occurred many times. This chain joins TRBV9 and TRBJ2-7, with 9 bases matching TRBD1. Germline V gene sequence: CDR1 SGDLS, CDR2 YYNGEE. The ends lost 2 bases at V and 7 bases at J; junction bases unmatched: 7. The length of the CDR3 is 14 residues. CDR3 bases: TGTGCCAGCAGCGTCGGACAGGGGCGTGGGGAGCAGTACTTC. This translates into CASSVGQGRGEQYF.

This clonotype was seen many times. This rearrangement joins TRBV27 to TRBJ1-2, with 11 positions matching TRBD1. Germline CDR1 reads MNHEY; CDR2 reads SMNVEV (reference sequence). The CDR3 is 14 residues long. With V trimmed by 8 bases and J by 2 bases, 4 bases remained unmatched. CDR3 coding DNA: TGTGCCAGCCGGGACAGGGGGAGGAACTATGGCTACACCTTC. Its protein product is CASRDRGRNYGYTF.

This clonotype has ten or more counts. The chain combines TRBV14 with TRBJ1-2; D gene unclear. V was clipped by 1 base and J by 5 bases, with 8 bases between them. CDR1 is SGHDN and CDR2 is FVKESK in the germline V gene. This CDR3 contains 13 residues. CDR3 DNA: TGTGCCAGCAGCCAAGCCCATCAGTATGGCTACACCTTC. It codes for CASSQAHQYGYTF.